The entry below describes one TCR beta chain. Its antigen is not yet known. No base quality information exists; no much larger clone differs at one position. This sample was taken from a study of shared clonotypes between healthy human individuals (dated by TCRdb to about 2020). For the study in its entirety: The cohort comprised a couple of women and a few men aged 18 to 49 years. Per donor, three plates each were used for CD4 naive and CD4 memory, two for CD8 naive, and one for CD8 memory. Different laboratories and diverse techniques were used to prepare libraries and sequence TCR repertoires, to increase sequencing depth and limit assay-specific biases. To estimate repertoire size and how much clonotypes are shared between individuals, the study performed deep sequencing of blood TCR repertoires from about five healthy adults. Per donor, leukapheresis produced somewhere between about 0.9 and 10 billion PBMCs. Points the paper makes about the study in general: Rarefaction of sorted-subset datasets indicated incomplete sequencing despite the large sequencing depth. Compared with non-shared clonotypes, clonotypes shared by all four sorted-subset donors had higher generation probabilities. Sampling was restricted to blood, and TCR repertoires in tissue are likely to differ from TCR repertoires in blood. Larger estimated clonotype richness was generally found for naive subsets than for memory subsets. Pairwise subsampling indicated that sequencing depth was expected to affect the degree of clonotype sharing among donors. About 5% of naive CD4, around 3.5% of naive CD8, roughly 2.5% of memory CD4, and approximately 0.4% of memory CD8 clonotypes were shared across several donors. The small number of donors limited the genetic and exposure-history diversity represented.

Healthy HIV-negative adults with no recently reported acute infections or vaccinations were included as donors. All donors were Caucasian adults living in Nashville, Tennessee, USA. CD4+ T cells were enriched by magnetic negative selection, after which naive cells were positively selected on CD45RA and the negative fraction was taken as the memory subset. Blood was obtained by leukapheresis, after which PBMCs were separated by Ficoll-Histopaque density gradient centrifugation and cryopreserved in liquid nitrogen vapor phase. Analytical flow cytometry was used to check the purity and quantity of every magnetically sorted T cell population. Genomic DNA was isolated from every sorted fraction and measured by UV absorbance on a Nanodrop 2000c. The CDR3 runs 15 residues from the cysteine to the phenylalanine. Only CDR3 DNA is held: 45 bases, read in frame from base 1. V is reduced by 8 bases and J by 0 bases, leaving a spacing of 17 bases between them. From the germline V gene, CDR1 is MNHNS and CDR2 is SASEGT.

Using the deep immunoSEQ assay, TCR CDR3 regions were amplified from genomic DNA by multiplex PCR. Extracted genomic DNA from each cell subset was distributed evenly across all wells of several immunoSEQ 96-well plates, and each plate was treated as a replicate. Each replicate PCR for sorted subsets received 150 to 250 ng genomic DNA, equal to roughly 30,000 T cell genomes. Purified libraries were quantified with a Qubit 3.0 fluorometer, sized on a Bioanalyzer 2100, and re-quantified with the KAPA Library Quantification kit. Every immunoSEQ 96-well plate was sequenced on a dedicated single-read 150-cycle Illumina NextSeq 550 flow cell. On the study's bioinformatics: Because the immunoSEQ output held only junctional sequences and lacked quality scores, the filtering could not match the filtering applied to full-length reads. Sequences were annotated with PyIR, a Python wrapper for IgBLAST v1.9, using IMGT germline references to assign V/J genes and CDR3. Any read was removed if the V/J assignment was weak (E-value above 1e-6), the CDR3 was missing, or the read contained stop codons, out-of-frame junctions, or ambiguous translated residues. V3J clonotypes were defined as sequences sharing the same inferred V gene, J gene, and CDR3 amino acid sequence. Percentage overlap between repertoires was computed as shared unique clonotypes divided by the size of the smaller repertoire. Richness of each repertoire was evaluated using RTK rarefaction, the Chao1 estimator, and Recon v2.1 estimates of unobserved clonotypes. For all TCRbeta clonotypes obtained by the gDNA method from a handful of donors, generation probabilities were computed with OLGA. Imported from immuneACCESS, the table was reduced by TCRdb to in-frame sequences with V and J called. These copies leave out some clones; in studies compared against another copy, an unresolved V gene accounts for under half, and the cause of the remainder is not known. From that table come the V and J calls and clone size; the DNA was used to work out D and trimming. The sample records some 2,500,000 clones, around 92% of which are singletons. Jointly, the top ten make up around 0.4% of the sample.

The sequencing sample was made of naive CD4+ T cells from PBMCs. Sample cell subset or site, as interpreted from the label and publication: CD45RA+ positively selected. This chain joins TRBV6-1 to TRBJ2-7; the D gene may be TRBD1 or TRBD2, since each aligns over 5 bases. The sequence was collected from a man aged 18 to 29 in good health. Some clones in this sample may be carry-over from other donors' samples. The nucleotide sequence is given as TGTGCCAGCGGCGTGGGTTGGGGGAGCTCCTACGAGCAGTACTTC. This sequence encodes CASGVGWGSSYEQYF.